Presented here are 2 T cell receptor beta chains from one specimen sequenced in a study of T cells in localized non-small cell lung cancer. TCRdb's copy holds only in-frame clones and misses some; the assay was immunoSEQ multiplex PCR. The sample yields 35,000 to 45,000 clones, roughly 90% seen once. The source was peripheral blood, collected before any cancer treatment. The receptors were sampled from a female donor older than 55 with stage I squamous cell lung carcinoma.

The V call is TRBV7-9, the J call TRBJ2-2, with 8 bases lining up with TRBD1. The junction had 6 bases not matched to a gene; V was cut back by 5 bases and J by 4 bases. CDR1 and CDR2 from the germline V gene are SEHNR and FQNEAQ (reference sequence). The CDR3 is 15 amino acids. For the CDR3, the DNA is TGTGCCAGCAGCCCGCAGGGGGCAGGCACCGGGGAGCTGTTTTTT. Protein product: CASSPQGAGTGELFF.

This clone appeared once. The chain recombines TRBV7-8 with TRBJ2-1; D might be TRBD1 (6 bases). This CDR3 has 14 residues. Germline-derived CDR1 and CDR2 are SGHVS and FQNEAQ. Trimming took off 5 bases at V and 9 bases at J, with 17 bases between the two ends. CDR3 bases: TGTGCCAGCAGCCAAGACCAGGGGCAGGGTGAGCAGTTCTTC. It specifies CASSQDQGQGEQFF.